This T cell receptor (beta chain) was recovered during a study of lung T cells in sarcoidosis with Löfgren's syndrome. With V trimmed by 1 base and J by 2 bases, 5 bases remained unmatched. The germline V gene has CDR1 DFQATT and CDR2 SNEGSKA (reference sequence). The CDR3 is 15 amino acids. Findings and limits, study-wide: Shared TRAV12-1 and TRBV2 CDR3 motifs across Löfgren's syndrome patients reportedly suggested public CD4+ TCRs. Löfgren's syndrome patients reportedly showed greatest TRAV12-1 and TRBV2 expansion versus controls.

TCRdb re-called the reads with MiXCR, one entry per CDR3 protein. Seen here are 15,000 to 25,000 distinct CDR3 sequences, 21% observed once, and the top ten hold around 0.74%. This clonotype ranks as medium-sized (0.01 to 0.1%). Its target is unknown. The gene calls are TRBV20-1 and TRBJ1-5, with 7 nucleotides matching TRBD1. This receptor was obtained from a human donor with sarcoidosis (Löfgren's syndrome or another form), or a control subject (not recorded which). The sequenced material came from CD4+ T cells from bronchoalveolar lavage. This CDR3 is CSARGGDSRNQPQHF. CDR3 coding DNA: TGCAGTGCTAGAGGTGGGGACAGTCGCAATCAGCCCCAGCATTTT.